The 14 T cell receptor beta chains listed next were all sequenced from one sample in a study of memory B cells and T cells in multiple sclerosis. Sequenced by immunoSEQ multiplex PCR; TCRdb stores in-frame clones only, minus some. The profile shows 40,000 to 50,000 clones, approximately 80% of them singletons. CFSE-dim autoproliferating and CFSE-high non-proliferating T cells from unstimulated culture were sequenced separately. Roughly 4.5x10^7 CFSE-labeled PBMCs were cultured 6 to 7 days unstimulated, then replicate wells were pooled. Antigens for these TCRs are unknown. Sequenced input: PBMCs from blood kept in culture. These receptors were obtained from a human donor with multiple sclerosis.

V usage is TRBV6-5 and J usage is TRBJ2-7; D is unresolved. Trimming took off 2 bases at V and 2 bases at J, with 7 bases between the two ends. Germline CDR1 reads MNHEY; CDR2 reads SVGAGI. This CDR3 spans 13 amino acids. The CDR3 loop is CASSYSSAYEQYF. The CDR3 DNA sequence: TGTGCCAGCAGTTACAGTTCCGCCTACGAGCAGTACTTC.

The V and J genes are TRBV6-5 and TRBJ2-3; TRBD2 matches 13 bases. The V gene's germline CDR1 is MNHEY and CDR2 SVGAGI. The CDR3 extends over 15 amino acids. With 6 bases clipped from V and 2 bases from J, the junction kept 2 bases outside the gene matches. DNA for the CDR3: TGTGCCAGCAGGGGACTAGCGGGACTCACAGATACGCAGTATTTT. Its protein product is CASRGLAGLTDTQYF.

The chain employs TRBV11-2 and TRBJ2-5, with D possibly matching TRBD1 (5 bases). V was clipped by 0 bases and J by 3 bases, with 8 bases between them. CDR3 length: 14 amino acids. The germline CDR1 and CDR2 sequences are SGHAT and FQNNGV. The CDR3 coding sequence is TGTGCCAGCAGCTTAGATCTACAGGAAGAGACCCAGTACTTC. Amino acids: CASSLDLQEETQYF. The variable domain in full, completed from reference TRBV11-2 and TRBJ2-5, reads EAGVAQSPRYKIIEKRQSVAFWCNPISGHATLYWYQQILGQGPKLLIQFQNNGVVDDSQLPKDRFSAERLKGVDSTLKIQPAKLEDSAVYLCASSLDLQEETQYFGPGTRLLVL.

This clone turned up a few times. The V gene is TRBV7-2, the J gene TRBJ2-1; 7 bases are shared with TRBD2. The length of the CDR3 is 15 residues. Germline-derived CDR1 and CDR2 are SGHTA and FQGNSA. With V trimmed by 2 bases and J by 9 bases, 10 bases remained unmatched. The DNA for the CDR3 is TGTGCCAGCAGCTTACAACTAGCGCTGGGAGGTGAGCAGTTCTTC. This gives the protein CASSLQLALGGEQFF.

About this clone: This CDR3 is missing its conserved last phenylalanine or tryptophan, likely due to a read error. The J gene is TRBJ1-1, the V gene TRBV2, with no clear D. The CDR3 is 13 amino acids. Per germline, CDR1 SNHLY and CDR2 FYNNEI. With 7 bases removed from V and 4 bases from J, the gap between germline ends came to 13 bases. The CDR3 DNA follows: TGTGCCAGCATACCCCGAGGAGTCACTGAAGCTTTCCTT. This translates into CASIPRGVTEAFL.

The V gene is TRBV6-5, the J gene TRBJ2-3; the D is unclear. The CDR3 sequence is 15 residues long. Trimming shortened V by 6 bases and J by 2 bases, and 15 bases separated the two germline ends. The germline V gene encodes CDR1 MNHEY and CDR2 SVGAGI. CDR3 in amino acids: CASRRDGRITDTQYF. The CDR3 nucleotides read TGTGCCAGCAGACGCGACGGACGTATCACAGATACGCAGTATTTT.

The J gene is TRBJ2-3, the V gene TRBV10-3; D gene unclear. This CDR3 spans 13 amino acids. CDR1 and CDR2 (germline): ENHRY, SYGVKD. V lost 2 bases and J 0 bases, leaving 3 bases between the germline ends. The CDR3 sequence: CAISEASTDTQYF. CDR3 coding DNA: TGTGCCATCAGTGAGGCAAGCACAGATACGCAGTATTTT.

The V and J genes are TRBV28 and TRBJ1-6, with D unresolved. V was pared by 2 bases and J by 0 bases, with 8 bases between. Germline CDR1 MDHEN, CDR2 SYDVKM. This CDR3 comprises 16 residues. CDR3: CASSLGPSSYNSPLHF. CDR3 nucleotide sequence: TGTGCCAGCAGTTTAGGGCCTTCCTCCTATAATTCACCCCTCCACTTT. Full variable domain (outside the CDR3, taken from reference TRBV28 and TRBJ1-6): DVKVTQSSRYLVKRTGEKVFLECVQDMDHENMFWYRQDPGLGLRLIYFSYDVKMKEKGDIPEGYSVSREKKERFSLILESASTNQTSMYLCASSLGPSSYNSPLHFGNGTRLTVT.

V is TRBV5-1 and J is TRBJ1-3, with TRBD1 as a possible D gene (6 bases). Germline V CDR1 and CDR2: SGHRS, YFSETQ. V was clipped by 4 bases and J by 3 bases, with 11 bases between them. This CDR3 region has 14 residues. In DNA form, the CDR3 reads TGCGCCAGCAGCCAGGACAGAAGTGGAAACACCATATATTTT. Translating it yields CASSQDRSGNTIYF.

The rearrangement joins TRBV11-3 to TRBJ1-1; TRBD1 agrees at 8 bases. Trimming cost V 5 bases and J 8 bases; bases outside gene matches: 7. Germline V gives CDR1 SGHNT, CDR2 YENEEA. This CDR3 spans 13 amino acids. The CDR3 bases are TGTGCCAGCAGCCAAGACAGGGGCGGGGAAGCTTTCTTT. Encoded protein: CASSQDRGGEAFF.

CDR3 amino acids: CASSRGGTGEPNQPQHF. The CDR3 DNA sequence: TGCGCCAGCAGCAGAGGGGGGACAGGGGAACCCAATCAGCCCCAGCATTTT. This chain joins TRBV4-3 and TRBJ1-5; 10 positions agree with TRBD1. This CDR3 has 17 amino acids. V gave up 5 bases and J gave up 3 bases; unmatched junction bases: 10. The germline CDR1 and CDR2 sequences are LGHNA and YSLEER.

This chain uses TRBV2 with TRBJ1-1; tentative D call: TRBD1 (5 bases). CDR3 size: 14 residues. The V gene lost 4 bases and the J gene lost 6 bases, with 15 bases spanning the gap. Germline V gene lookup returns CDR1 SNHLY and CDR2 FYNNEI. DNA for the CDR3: TGTGCCAGCAGTGCGGGTGGGGCGCTGGCTGAAGCTTTCTTT. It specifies CASSAGGALAEAFF.

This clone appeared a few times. For the CDR3, the DNA is TGTGCCAGCAGCTTAAACCTTCAGCGGGGGAATTACAATGAGCAGTTCTTC. This gives the protein CASSLNLQRGNYNEQFF. The chain has TRBV11-2 and TRBJ2-1; 8 positions match TRBD2. Per germline, CDR1 SGHAT and CDR2 FQNNGV. CDR3 length equals 17 residues. Trimming took 2 bases from V and 4 from J; bases not matched to a gene: 10.

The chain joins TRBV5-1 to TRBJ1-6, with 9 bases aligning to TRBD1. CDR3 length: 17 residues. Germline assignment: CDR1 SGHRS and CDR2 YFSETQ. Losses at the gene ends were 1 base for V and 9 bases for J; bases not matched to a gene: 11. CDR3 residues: CASSLTPGTGRISPLHF. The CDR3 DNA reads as TGCGCCAGCAGCTTGACCCCCGGGACAGGGAGGATTTCACCCCTCCACTTT.